This passage covers 10 T cell receptor beta chains from one sample sequenced in a study of T cells in Graves' hyperthyroidism and ophthalmopathy (dated by TCRdb to between 2018 and 2021). The library was made by multiplex PCR. Instrument on record: Illumina HiSeq 2000. The TCR beta CDR3 regions were amplified from RNA transcripts. A first-round RT-PCR of the TCR CDR3 used the HTBI primer set with the Qiagen OneStep RT-PCR kit. TCRdb took the public reads, trimmed them with fastp at Q25, ran MiXCR for clone calling and kept in-frame beta chains. CDR3 protein duplicates are merged, each entry listing the most common genes and DNA. This sample lists hundreds of thousands of distinct CDR3 sequences; about 15% were detected once. In total, the top ten clones hold about 3.9% of the sample. The sample taken for sequencing was blood. All receptors derive from a woman aged 35 to 49 with Graves' ophthalmopathy.

Ten or more counts support this clonotype. The chain employs TRBV6-2 or TRBV6-3 and TRBJ2-2; 11 nucleotides align to TRBD2. Unmatched junction bases numbered 12, after V lost 7 bases and J lost 5 bases. Looked up from germline, CDR1 is MNHEY and CDR2 is SVGEGT. CDR3 length: 17 amino acids. The CDR3 is CASTSPGLAASTGELFF. CDR3 nucleotides: TGTGCCAGCACCTCCCCGGGACTAGCGGCATCTACCGGGGAGCTGTTTTTT.

Worth noting for this clonotype: A read error may be the cause here, since a much bigger clone is one base away. In DNA form, the CDR3 reads TGCAGCGCCATGGGACGGGAGTACGAGCAGTACTTC. Its translation is CSAMGREYEQYF. The chain couples TRBV29-1 to TRBJ2-7, with TRBD2 as a possible D gene (6 bases). The CDR3 loop spans 12 amino acids. Between the trimmed V and J ends, which lost 7 bases and 4 bases, there was a span of 14 bases. The germline CDR1 and CDR2 sequences are SQVTM and ANQGSEA.

In this sample, this clonotype turned up many times. This chain uses TRBV24-1 with TRBJ2-2, with 12 positions matching TRBD2. V shed 7 bases and J 3 bases; nucleotides not matched to a gene: 5. Germline V gene data show CDR1 as KGHDR and CDR2 as SFDVKD. This CDR3 region has 16 residues. Written as DNA, the CDR3 is TGTGCCACCAGGACTAGCGGGAGTTCGGACACCGGGGAGCTGTTTTTT. It translates to CATRTSGSSDTGELFF.

This clonotype was recorded at least ten times. The chain has TRBV29-1 and TRBJ2-7; D gene unclear. V lost 3 bases, J lost 2 bases, and 5 bases lay in between. Germline values: CDR1 SQVTM, CDR2 ANQGSEA. This CDR3 comprises 11 residues. The CDR3 spells CSVDLAYEQYF. CDR3 nucleotide sequence: TGCAGCGTTGACTTAGCCTACGAGCAGTACTTC.

The table lists this clonotype with many counts. The chain has TRBV30 and TRBJ1-5, with D possibly TRBD1 on 5 matching bases. The germline V and J ends were trimmed by 3 bases and 0 bases, with 12 bases remaining between them. Per the germline V gene, CDR1 is GTSNPN and CDR2 is SVGIG (reference sequence). This CDR3 has 15 amino acids. The CDR3 nucleotides read TGTGCCTGGAGAGGGGCGGGGGGTAGCAATCAGCCCCAGCATTTT. The encoded protein is CAWRGAGGSNQPQHF.

The chain has TRBV7-9 and TRBJ1-5; possible D gene TRBD1, 5 bases. The CDR3 extends over 15 amino acids. Trimming left V 2 bases short and J 4 bases short, with 12 bases between. Looked up from germline, CDR1 is SEHNR and CDR2 is FQNEAQ (reference sequence). CDR3 amino acids: CASSLSGPGNQPQHF. CDR3 in DNA: TGTGCCAGCAGCTTATCAGGGCCCGGGAATCAGCCCCAGCATTTT.

This clonotype has a count of ten or more. The chain is built from TRBV2 and TRBJ1-5; D not certain. Trimming left V 4 bases short and J 6 bases short, with 13 bases between. The CDR3 totals 14 residues. The germline CDR1 and CDR2 sequences are SNHLY and FYNNEI. The CDR3 spells CASSAGVGGQPQHF. The CDR3 DNA reads TGTGCCAGCAGTGCGGGAGTAGGCGGTCAGCCCCAGCATTTT. Full variable domain (rest looked up from reference TRBV2 and TRBJ1-5): EPEVTQTPSHQVTQMGQEVILRCVPISNHLYFYWYRQILGQKVEFLVSFYNNEISEKSEIFDDQFSVERPDGSNFTLKIRSTKLEDSAMYFCASSAGVGGQPQHFGDGTRLSIL.

This clonotype was found many times. The rearrangement uses TRBV6-5 and TRBJ2-7; 9 bases match TRBD2. With V trimmed by 2 bases and J by 4 bases, 6 bases remained unmatched. This CDR3 spans 15 amino acids. Germline-derived CDR1 and CDR2 are MNHEY and SVGAGI. The CDR3: CASSYAASGEYEQYF. The CDR3 coding sequence is TGTGCCAGCAGTTACGCGGCTAGCGGGGAGTACGAGCAGTACTTC.

The chain links TRBV12-3 or TRBV12-4 to TRBJ2-2; D gene unclear. Trimming pared 7 bases from V and 3 bases from J, leaving 15 bases between. CDR3 length: 15 amino acids. The CDR3 nucleotides are TGTGCCAGCACCCCCGCCGAAGGGTACACCGGGGAGCTGTTTTTT. Residues: CASTPAEGYTGELFF.

This clonotype was seen at least ten times. The DNA of the CDR3 is TGCAGCGTTTCCAGGGACACTGAAGCTTTCTTT. This sequence encodes CSVSRDTEAFF. The V and J genes are TRBV29-1 and TRBJ1-1; tentatively, D is TRBD1 (5 bases). V was clipped by 5 bases and J by 3 bases, with 7 bases between them. The length of the CDR3 is 11 residues. From germline, CDR1 is SQVTM and CDR2 ANQGSEA.